This entry is about one TCR beta chain. The antigen is not known. The sample originates from a study of OX40 agonist ivuxolimab in advanced cancers. Study outcomes and limitations: It was not determined which antigens were specifically recognized by the peripheral T cells that had undergone clonal expansion. Expansion of clones was among the lowest in partial responders at 0.1-3.0 mg/kg.

A history of autoimmune disease or systemic immunosuppression excluded patients. Produced via immunoSEQ multiplex PCR; TCRdb's table is partial and in-frame only. This table has around 99,000 clones, about 90% appearing once. The receptor was derived from an adult with an advanced solid tumor such as melanoma, head and neck, liver or kidney cancer. Sample: CD4+ or CD8+ T cells sorted from blood, taken in a trial of the OX40 agonist ivuxolimab.

The CDR3 coding sequence is TGCGCCAGCAGCACGGGCGGGTTTTTCGACGAGCAGTACTTC. Protein sequence: CASSTGGFFDEQYF. The chain links TRBV5-1 to TRBJ2-7; TRBD2 is a possible D gene (5 bases). V lost 4 bases and J 5 bases, leaving 16 bases between the germline ends. Germline loops: CDR1 SGHRS, CDR2 YFSETQ. This CDR3 spans 14 amino acids. The entire variable domain, with the rest obtained from reference TRBV5-1 and TRBJ2-7, is as follows: KAGVTQTPRYLIKTRGQQVTLSCSPISGHRSVSWYQQTPGQGLQFLFEYFSETQRNKGNFPGRFSGRQFSNSRSEMNVSTLELGDSALYLCASSTGGFFDEQYFGPGTRLTVT.